This T cell receptor (beta chain) was documented in a study of glioma-infiltrating T cells. Study outcomes and limitations: Gliomas, especially low-grade, showed above-expected tissue-blood divergence; non-neoplastic patients showed below. Very few CDR3 sequences were shared between tissue and blood.

The iRepertoire nested amplicon-rescue multiplex PCR amplified TCR alpha and beta CDR3s from RNA. Tissue mRNA or PBMC total RNA, 100-400 ng, went into one-step reverse transcription and amplification. Each CDR3 protein is one row after TCRdb ran MiXCR on the multiplex PCR reads. The table records approximately 120,000 distinct CDR3 sequences, about 23% of them present only once. V lost 6 bases to trimming and J lost 2 bases, with 11 bases between them. The length of the CDR3 is 14 residues. This clonotype was detected a few times. Antigen specificity is unknown. Material: glioma tissue, nonneoplastic brain tissue, or PBMCs (not recorded which). This chain links TRBV12-3 or TRBV12-4 with TRBJ1-5; D is unclear. This receptor was obtained from a human donor with low-grade glioma or glioblastoma, undergoing nonglioma brain surgery, or in good health (not recorded which). The CDR3: CASSRDGGNQPQHF. CDR3 sequence (DNA): TGTGCCAGCAGCCGTGACGGAGGCAATCAGCCCCAGCATTTT.